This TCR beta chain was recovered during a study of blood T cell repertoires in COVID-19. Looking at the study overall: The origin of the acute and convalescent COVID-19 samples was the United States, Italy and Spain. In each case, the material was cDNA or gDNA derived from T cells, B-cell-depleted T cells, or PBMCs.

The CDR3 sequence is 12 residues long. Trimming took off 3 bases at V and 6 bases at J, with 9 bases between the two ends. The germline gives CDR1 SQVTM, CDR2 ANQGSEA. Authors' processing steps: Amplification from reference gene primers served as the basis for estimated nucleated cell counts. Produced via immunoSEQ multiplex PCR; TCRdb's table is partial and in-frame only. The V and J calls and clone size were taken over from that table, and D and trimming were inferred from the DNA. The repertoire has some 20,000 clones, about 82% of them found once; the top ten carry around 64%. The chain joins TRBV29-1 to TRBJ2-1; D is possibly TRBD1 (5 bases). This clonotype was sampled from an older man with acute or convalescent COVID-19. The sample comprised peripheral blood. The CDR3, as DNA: TGCAGCGTTGAGTTCAGGGTCAATGAGCAGTTCTTC. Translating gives CSVEFRVNEQFF.